The present T cell receptor beta chain was sequenced within a study of blood T cells in healthy people across ages. Study-wide results and limits: CMV status of donors was unknown, possibly confounding expanded clonotype changes.

Then a second PCR, running roughly 7 to 11 cycles, was carried out with a sample-barcoded 5' primer and a J-beta primer mix. TCRdb independently ran MiXCR on the 5' RACE reads; one entry per CDR3 protein. The table has around 1,800,000 distinct CDR3 sequences, about two fifths seen once. V was trimmed by 4 bases and J by 5 bases, leaving 15 bases between them. The CDR3 runs 14 residues. From germline, CDR1 is SQVTM and CDR2 ANQGSEA. A word on this clonotype: Its matching antigen is unknown.

Sequencing was carried out using blood. The gene calls are TRBV29-1 and TRBJ1-5; the D is unclear. This clonotype was obtained from a human donor in good health. The chain's CDR3 is CSVAGRTDDQPQHF. CDR3 nucleotides: TGCAGCGTTGCCGGTAGGACGGACGATCAGCCCCAGCATTTT.